These 5 T cell receptor beta chains originate from one sample sequenced in a study of blood T cell repertoires in COVID-19. Only in-frame clones appear in the TCRdb table, and some are missing; sequencing was by immunoSEQ multiplex PCR. The sample holds approximately 300,000 clones; 80% to 90% are singletons and the top ten take 3% to 4%. Sequenced material: peripheral blood. The receptors derive from a woman in her 40s with acute or convalescent COVID-19.

This rearrangement joins TRBV13 to TRBJ2-3; 13 nucleotides match TRBD2. Germline CDR1 and CDR2: PRHDT and FYEKMQ (reference sequence). Trimming took 6 bases from V and 10 from J; bases not matched to a gene: 7. The CDR3 spans 14 residues. CDR3 nucleotides: TGTGCCAGCAGTTATCCCGGGACTAGCGGGGCGCAGTATTTT. Translation gives CASSYPGTSGAQYF.

The chain uses TRBV6-6 and TRBJ1-6, with 7 bases aligning to TRBD1. Unmatched junction bases numbered 4, after V lost 2 bases and J lost 9 bases. Germline-derived CDR1 and CDR2 are MNHNY and SVGAGI (reference sequence). This CDR3 contains 14 residues. CDR3 residues: CASSYEGAGSPLHF. Here the CDR3 DNA reads TGTGCCAGCAGTTACGAGGGGGCAGGTTCACCCCTCCACTTT.

The chain has TRBV6-6 and TRBJ1-5; TRBD1 aligns across 7 bases. Germline V gene sequence: CDR1 MNHNY, CDR2 SVGAGI (reference sequence). The V gene end was trimmed by 6 bases and the J gene end by 6 bases; junction bases not matched to a gene: 11. The CDR3 covers 15 residues. The CDR3, as DNA: TGTGCCAGCAGCCAAAGGGACAGCCCCCGTCAGCCCCAGCATTTT. Translation gives CASSQRDSPRQPQHF.

V is TRBV5-5 and J is TRBJ1-1; D unclear. The CDR3 loop spans 14 amino acids. The ends were cut back, 1 base at V and 7 bases at J, with 14 bases in the middle. Germline-derived CDR1 and CDR2 are SGHKS and YYEKEE (reference sequence). The DNA for the CDR3 is TGTGCCAGCAGCTTGACTTTAGAAACCCGTGAAGCTTTCTTT. Translated, it gives CASSLTLETREAFF.

The V gene is TRBV27, the J gene TRBJ2-5, with TRBD1 as a possible D gene (5 bases). The CDR3 length is 15 residues. Germline CDR1 and CDR2: MNHEY and SMNVEV (reference sequence). Between the trimmed V and J ends, which lost 4 bases and 5 bases, there was a span of 17 bases. The CDR3 DNA is TGTGCCAGCAGTTCCCGACCGACAGACGGGGAGACCCAGTACTTC. It yields the protein CASSSRPTDGETQYF.